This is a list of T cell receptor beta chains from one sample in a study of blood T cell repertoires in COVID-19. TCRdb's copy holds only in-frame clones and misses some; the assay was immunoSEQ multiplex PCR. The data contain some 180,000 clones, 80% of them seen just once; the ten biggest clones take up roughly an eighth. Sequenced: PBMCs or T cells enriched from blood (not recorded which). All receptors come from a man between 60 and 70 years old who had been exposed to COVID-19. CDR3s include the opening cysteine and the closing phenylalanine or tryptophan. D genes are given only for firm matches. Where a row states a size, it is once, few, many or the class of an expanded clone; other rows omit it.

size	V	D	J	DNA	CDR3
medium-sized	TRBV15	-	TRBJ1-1	TGTGCCACCAGCAGAGATCTCGGGAACATGAACACTGAAGCTTTCTTT	CATSRDLGNMNTEAFF
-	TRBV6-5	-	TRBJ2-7	TGTGCCAGCAGTCCTCGGGTGGGGTTCGGGAACGAGCAGTACTTC	CASSPRVGFGNEQYF
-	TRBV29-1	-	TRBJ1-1	TGCAGCGTTCCCAAAGGGGGTCAGCCGAACACTGAAGCTTTCTTT	CSVPKGGQPNTEAFF
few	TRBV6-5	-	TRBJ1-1	TGTGCCAGCAGTTACAGGCGGGTTACTGAAGCTTTCTTT	CASSYRRVTEAFF
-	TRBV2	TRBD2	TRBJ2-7	TGTGCCAGCAGTCCCGGGGAGCGGGGCAGCTCCTACGAGCAGTACTTC	CASSPGERGSSYEQYF
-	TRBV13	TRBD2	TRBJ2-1	TGTGCCAGCAGCTTCGCTAGCGGGGCCTACAATGAGCAGTTCTTC	CASSFASGAYNEQFF
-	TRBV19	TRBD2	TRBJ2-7	TGTGCCAGTAGTTCTCAGCGGGAGTCCGACGAGCAGTACTTC	CASSSQRESDEQYF
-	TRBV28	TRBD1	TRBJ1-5	TGTGCCAGCAGGTCCCCCGGGACAGGGGTTTATCAGCCCCAGCATTTT	CASRSPGTGVYQPQHF
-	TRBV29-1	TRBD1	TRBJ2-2	TGCAGCGTTGACAGGGGGCTCACCGGGGAGCTGTTTTTT	CSVDRGLTGELFF
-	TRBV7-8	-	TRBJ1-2	TGTGCCAGCAGCTTAGCCAGGGGCGCCTATGGCTACACCTTC	CASSLARGAYGYTF
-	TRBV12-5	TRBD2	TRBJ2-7	TGTGCTAGTGGTTTCAGCGGGAGCTACGACGAGCAGTACTTC	CASGFSGSYDEQYF
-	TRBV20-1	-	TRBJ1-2	TGCAGTGCTAGGGAGGGAGGCGGCTACACCTTC	CSAREGGGYTF
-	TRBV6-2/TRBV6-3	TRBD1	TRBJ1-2	TGTGCCAGCAGTTACTCGAGACAGGGGGATGGCTACACCTTC	CASSYSRQGDGYTF
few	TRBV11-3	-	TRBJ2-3	TGTGCCAGCAGCTCGGGACTGAACACAGATACGCAGTATTTT	CASSSGLNTDTQYF
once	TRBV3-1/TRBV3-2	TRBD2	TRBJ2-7	TGTGCCAGCAGCCGCGGGACTAGCGACTACGAGCAGTACTTC	CASSRGTSDYEQYF
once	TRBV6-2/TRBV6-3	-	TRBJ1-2	TGTGCCAGCAGCACCAGGAAAAACTATGGCTACACCTTC	CASSTRKNYGYTF
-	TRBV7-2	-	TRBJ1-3	TGTGCCTGGTCCAGCTCTGGAAACACCATATATTTT	CAWSSSGNTIYF
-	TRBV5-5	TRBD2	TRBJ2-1	TGTGCCAGCAGCCTCGGGACTACCAATGAGCAGTTCTTC	CASSLGTTNEQFF
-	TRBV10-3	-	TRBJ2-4	TGTGCCATCAGTACGGGGGACAGAAAAAACATTCAGTACTTC	CAISTGDRKNIQYF
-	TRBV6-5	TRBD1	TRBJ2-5	TGTGCCAGCAGTCCGGGACAGGGATCGGAGACCCAGTACTTC	CASSPGQGSETQYF
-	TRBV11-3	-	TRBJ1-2	TGTGCCAGCAGCTTAGCCGGAGTTAGCTATGGCTACACCTTC	CASSLAGVSYGYTF
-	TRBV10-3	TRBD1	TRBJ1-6	TGTGCCATCAGTGCCTCCTCGACAGGGGCAAATTCACCCCTCCACTTT	CAISASSTGANSPLHF